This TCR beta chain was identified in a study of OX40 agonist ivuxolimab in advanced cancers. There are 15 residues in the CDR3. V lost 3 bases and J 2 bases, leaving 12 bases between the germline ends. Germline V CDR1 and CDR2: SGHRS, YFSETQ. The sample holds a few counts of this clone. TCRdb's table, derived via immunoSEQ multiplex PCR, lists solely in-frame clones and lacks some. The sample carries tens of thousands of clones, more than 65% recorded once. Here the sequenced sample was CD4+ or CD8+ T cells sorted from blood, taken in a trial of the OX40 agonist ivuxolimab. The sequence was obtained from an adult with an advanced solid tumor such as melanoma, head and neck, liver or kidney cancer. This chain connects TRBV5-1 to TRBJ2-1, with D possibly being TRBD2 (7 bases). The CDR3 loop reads CASSSEGGPYNEQFF. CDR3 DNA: TGCGCCAGCAGCTCCGAGGGGGGGCCCTACAATGAGCAGTTCTTC.